This entry lists 27 T cell receptor beta chains sequenced from one sample in a study of cytomegalovirus exposure and HLA in healthy donors. PCR used 60 Vbeta primers and 13 Jbeta primers. Generated by immunoSEQ multiplex PCR, the TCRdb table keeps only in-frame clones and is missing some. The data contain around 110,000 clones, 70% to 75% of them singletons. The material sequenced was PBMCs. The receptors here all came from a woman under 30 in good health and CMV-seronegative.

The gene calls are TRBV7-2 and TRBJ2-1, with 9 bases aligning to TRBD2. CDR1 is SGHTA and CDR2 is FQGNSA in the germline V gene. V was clipped by 7 bases and J by 7 bases; unmatched bases: 14. CDR3 size: 16 residues. CDR3 in amino acids: CASNFPGGGEQNEQFF. In DNA, the CDR3 is TGTGCCAGCAACTTCCCTGGCGGGGGGGAACAGAATGAGCAGTTCTTC.

This chain joins TRBV6-5 and TRBJ2-7; possible D gene TRBD2, 5 bases. Germline V lookup: CDR1 MNHEY, CDR2 SVGAGI. V was clipped by 7 bases and J by 2 bases, with 12 bases between them. The length of the CDR3 is 13 residues. In DNA, the CDR3 is TGTGCCAGCATCTCGAGGGATCCCTACGAGCAGTACTTC. Amino acid sequence: CASISRDPYEQYF.

This rearrangement joins TRBV2 to TRBJ1-3; weak D call: TRBD1 (5 bases). This CDR3 comprises 14 residues. CDR1 is SNHLY, CDR2 FYNNEI, per germline. The V end was cut by 6 bases, the J end by 0 bases, with 9 bases between. The CDR3 reads CASSDRFSGNTIYF. CDR3 bases: TGTGCCAGCAGCGACAGATTCTCTGGAAACACCATATATTTT. Supplemented by reference TRBV2 and TRBJ1-3, the full variable domain reads EPEVTQTPSHQVTQMGQEVILRCVPISNHLYFYWYRQILGQKVEFLVSFYNNEISEKSEIFDDQFSVERPDGSNFTLKIRSTKLEDSAMYFCASSDRFSGNTIYFGEGSWLTVV.

The rearrangement joins TRBV28 to TRBJ1-2; 7 positions agree with TRBD1. The CDR3 spans 14 residues. J gave up 2 bases and V 5 bases, and 5 bases lay outside the gene matches. The germline V gene has CDR1 MDHEN and CDR2 SYDVKM. CDR3 protein: CASSLWDRNYGYTF. For the CDR3, the DNA is TGTGCCAGCAGTCTGTGGGACAGAAACTATGGCTACACCTTC.

The genes are TRBV18 and TRBJ1-1; tentative D call: TRBD1 (5 bases). V gave up 1 base and J gave up 0 bases, with 9 bases separating them. CDR1 is KGHSH, CDR2 LQKENI, per germline. CDR3 length: 15 amino acids. The CDR3, as DNA: TGTGCCAGCTCACCACTGACAGACATGAACACTGAAGCTTTCTTT. Residues: CASSPLTDMNTEAFF. Full variable domain (missing parts from reference TRBV18 and TRBJ1-1): NAGVMQNPRHLVRRRGQEARLRCSPMKGHSHVYWYRQLPEEGLKFMVYLQKENIIDESGMPKERFSAEFPKEGPSILRIQQVVRGDSAAYFCASSPLTDMNTEAFFGQGTRLTVV.

V gene TRBV28 combines with J gene TRBJ1-1; 8 bases are a match to TRBD1. CDR1 MDHEN and CDR2 SYDVKM come from the germline V gene. The CDR3 spans 14 residues. V was clipped by 7 bases and J by 4 bases; unmatched bases: 8. The CDR3 DNA reads as TGTGCCAGCACCAGAGACAGGGGTTTCACTGAAGCTTTCTTT. This translates into CASTRDRGFTEAFF.

V usage is TRBV28 and J usage is TRBJ1-6; no clear D. Germline V gene lookup returns CDR1 MDHEN and CDR2 SYDVKM. V lost 2 bases and J 8 bases, leaving 10 bases between the germline ends. CDR3 length: 14 residues. The CDR3: CASSLNIIHSPLHF. CDR3 coding DNA: TGTGCCAGCAGTTTAAACATTATCCATTCACCCCTCCACTTT.

This rearrangement joins TRBV7-6 to TRBJ2-3; 11 nucleotides match TRBD2. CDR1 is SGHVS, CDR2 FNYEAQ, per germline. J lost 4 bases, V lost 0 bases, and 6 bases had no gene match. The CDR3 is 17 amino acids. CDR3 amino acids: CASSLALAGGIADTQYF. CDR3 DNA: TGTGCCAGCAGCTTAGCGCTAGCGGGGGGAATTGCAGATACGCAGTATTTT. Combining the CDR3 with reference TRBV7-6 and TRBJ2-3 gives the whole variable domain GAGVSQSPRYKVTKRGQDVALRCDPISGHVSLYWYRQALGQGPEFLTYFNYEAQQDKSGLPNDRFSAERPEGSISTLTIQRTEQRDSAMYRCASSLALAGGIADTQYFGPGTRLTVL.

The rearrangement uses TRBV10-1 and TRBJ2-3; 10 positions agree with TRBD2. Unmatched junction bases numbered 7, after V lost 3 bases and J lost 10 bases. The CDR3 runs to 14 residues. Germline CDR1 WNHNN, CDR2 SYGVQD (reference sequence). CDR3 protein: CASSEVAGGPAQYF. The CDR3 DNA is TGCGCCAGCAGTGAAGTAGCGGGGGGACCCGCGCAGTATTTT.

The chain couples TRBV29-1 to TRBJ1-2, with TRBD1 matching 8 bases. The J segment lost 7 bases and the V segment lost 3 bases, leaving 7 bases of the junction unmatched. Per the germline V gene, CDR1 is SQVTM and CDR2 is ANQGSEA. The CDR3 totals 13 residues. The CDR3 here is CSVDPGGEVGYTF. CDR3 DNA sequence: TGCAGCGTTGACCCAGGGGGCGAGGTTGGCTACACCTTC.

On this clone itself: One end of the junction is discordant with germline, which a read error may explain. This sample also contains other DNA sequences that code for the same CDR3. The chain links TRBV7-8 to TRBJ2-7; D might be TRBD1 (6 bases). The germline V gene encodes CDR1 SGHVS and CDR2 FQNEAQ. There are 11 residues in the CDR3. As DNA, the CDR3 is TGTGCCAGTAGCTTACAGGGCGAGCAGTACTTC. Residues: CASSLQGEQYF.

The V call is TRBV27, the J call TRBJ2-7, with a tentative D call TRBD1 (6 bases). V shed 5 bases and J shed 4 bases, with 21 bases lying between them. Germline V CDR1 and CDR2: MNHEY, SMNVEV (reference sequence). This CDR3 has 16 amino acids. The CDR3 is CASSRTSGELGYEQYF. Written as DNA, the CDR3 is TGTGCCAGCAGTAGGACCTCAGGGGAATTAGGTTACGAGCAGTACTTC.

The V gene is TRBV5-1, the J gene TRBJ1-4; 7 positions match TRBD1. CDR1 and CDR2 (germline): SGHRS, YFSETQ. The CDR3 covers 15 residues. Trimming took 5 bases from V and 7 from J; bases not matched to a gene: 11. The CDR3 reads CASRPSGGGFEKLFF. The CDR3 nucleotides are TGCGCCAGCAGGCCGAGTGGAGGGGGCTTTGAAAAACTGTTTTTT.

This chain links TRBV7-9 with TRBJ2-1; TRBD2 agrees at 7 bases. V lost 1 base to trimming and J lost 7 bases; unmatched junction nucleotides: 7. The CDR3 is 15 amino acids. CDR1 is SEHNR and CDR2 is FQNEAQ in the germline V gene (reference sequence). CDR3 DNA: TGTGCCAGCAGCTTAGTTGCTAGCGGTATGAATGAGCAGTTCTTC. The encoded protein is CASSLVASGMNEQFF.

The chain employs TRBV5-5 and TRBJ2-2, with TRBD1 identical over 8 bases. Germline values: CDR1 SGHKS, CDR2 YYEKEE (reference sequence). The CDR3 is 15 residues long. V lost 4 bases to trimming and J lost 1 base; unmatched junction nucleotides: 3. CDR3 loop: CASSQGTGNTGELFF. The CDR3 DNA follows: TGTGCCAGCAGCCAAGGGACAGGGAACACCGGGGAGCTGTTTTTT.

The DNA of the CDR3 is TGTGCCAGCAGTTGGGACAGGGAGCTGTTTTTT. This gives the protein CASSWDRELFF. The chain employs TRBV6-6 and TRBJ2-2, with D possibly TRBD1 on 6 matching bases. V was cut by 4 bases and J by 9 bases, with 6 bases left in between. The CDR3 runs 11 residues. From germline, CDR1 is MNHNY and CDR2 SVGAGI (reference sequence).

This clone showed up just once. This sequence joins TRBV27 and TRBJ1-1; 8 bases line up with TRBD1. The CDR3 runs 14 residues. V dropped 5 bases and J dropped 0; count of bases not matched to a gene: 2. CDR1 is MNHEY and CDR2 is SMNVEV in the germline V gene (reference sequence). The DNA for the CDR3 is TGTGCCAGCAGTAGGACAGGGATGAACACTGAAGCTTTCTTT. Its protein is CASSRTGMNTEAFF.

The rearrangement joins TRBV4-1 to TRBJ2-5; 11 bases match TRBD2. The ends lost 0 bases at V and 5 bases at J; junction bases unmatched: 8. CDR1 is MGHRA, CDR2 YSYEKL, per germline. The CDR3 has 17 amino acids. CDR3 bases: TGCGCCAGCAGCCAAGATCAGCTAGCGGGGGGTGGGGAGACCCAGTACTTC. It translates to CASSQDQLAGGGETQYF.

The rearrangement joins TRBV7-3 to TRBJ2-3; TRBD2 agrees at 7 bases. The CDR3 sequence is 13 residues long. The trim removed 9 bases at V and 5 bases at J, leaving 8 bases unmatched. Germline V gene data show CDR1 as SGHTA and CDR2 as FQGTGA. CDR3 amino acids: CASGGGVGDTQYF. CDR3 nucleotide sequence: TGTGCCAGTGGGGGAGGGGTTGGAGATACGCAGTATTTT.

CDR3 sequence reads: CSVAIPGGLVYEQYF. For the CDR3, the DNA is TGCAGCGTTGCAATCCCCGGGGGGCTCGTCTACGAGCAGTACTTC. This chain joins TRBV29-1 and TRBJ2-7; TRBD2 is a possible D gene (7 bases). This CDR3 spans 15 amino acids. Trimming took off 4 bases at V and 3 bases at J, with 19 bases between the two ends. CDR1 is SQVTM, CDR2 ANQGSEA, per germline.

This chain joins TRBV7-2 and TRBJ1-5, with D possibly TRBD1 on 5 matching bases. CDR3 length: 14 amino acids. Germline loops: CDR1 SGHTA, CDR2 FQGNSA. The ends were cut back, 7 bases at V and 5 bases at J, with 15 bases in the middle. CDR3 DNA sequence: TGTGCCAGCACCCGGGCAGGGCCGGATCAGCCCCAGCATTTT. Protein: CASTRAGPDQPQHF.

This clone was recorded only once. V and J are TRBV5-6 and TRBJ1-4, with 12 bases that match TRBD1. CDR1 is SGHDT, CDR2 YYEEEE, per germline. CDR3 length: 15 residues. Unmatched junction bases numbered 1, after V lost 4 bases and J lost 3 bases. Written as DNA, the CDR3 is TGTGCCAGCAGCGGGACAGGGGGCCCTAATGAAAAACTGTTTTTT. The encoded protein is CASSGTGGPNEKLFF.

V is TRBV5-1 and J is TRBJ2-7, with D perhaps matching TRBD1 (5 bases). Germline lookup yields CDR1 SGHRS and CDR2 YFSETQ. V was shortened by 3 bases and J by 3 bases, with 16 bases between the two germline ends. The CDR3 runs to 15 residues. CDR3 DNA sequence: TGCGCCAGCAGCTATTCGGACACAAAGGGCTACGAGCAGTACTTC. Translation: CASSYSDTKGYEQYF.

This clone occurred once. The chain joins TRBV6-5 to TRBJ1-2, with D tentatively TRBD1 (6 bases). The germline V gene encodes CDR1 MNHEY and CDR2 SVGAGI. The CDR3 length is 13 residues. Trimming removed 8 bases from V and 3 bases from J, with 13 bases in between. The CDR3 spells CASGQGIDYGYTF. CDR3 nucleotide sequence: TGTGCCAGCGGGCAGGGGATCGACTATGGCTACACCTTC.

The CDR3 region has the DNA TGTGCCAGCAGACTGGGGACTGGGAATCAGCCCCAGCATTTT. It is translated as CASRLGTGNQPQHF. The rearrangement uses TRBV27 and TRBJ1-5, with a weak D call TRBD1 (5 bases). CDR1 MNHEY and CDR2 SMNVEV come from the germline V gene (reference sequence). Trimming took 6 bases from V and 4 from J, leaving 13 bases between them. The CDR3 length is 14 residues.

The chain employs TRBV13 and TRBJ2-7; TRBD2 agrees at 9 bases. This CDR3 is built from 19 residues. Germline trimming cut 2 bases from V and 0 bases from J; bases unmatched to any gene: 14. The germline V gene encodes CDR1 PRHDT and CDR2 FYEKMQ (reference sequence). Here the CDR3 DNA reads TGTGCCAGCAGCTTAAGCTCTTTTCGGACTAGCGTGAGCTCCTACGAGCAGTACTTC. Encoded protein: CASSLSSFRTSVSSYEQYF.

This rearrangement joins TRBV5-6 to TRBJ1-1, with TRBD1 identical over 10 bases. V gave up 4 bases and J gave up 5 bases; unmatched junction bases: 17. This CDR3 comprises 18 residues. The germline V gene encodes CDR1 SGHDT and CDR2 YYEEEE. This chain's CDR3 is CASSQLVWDRGDGTEAFF. DNA for the CDR3: TGTGCCAGCAGCCAATTGGTTTGGGACAGGGGAGACGGAACTGAAGCTTTCTTT.